This T cell receptor beta chain was obtained from a study of PD-1 blockade in classical Hodgkin lymphoma. The length of the CDR3 is 13 residues. V dropped 2 bases and J dropped 6 bases, with 10 bases sitting between them. Germline V gene data show CDR1 as PRHDT and CDR2 as FYEKMQ (reference sequence). Method: immunoSEQ multiplex PCR; TCRdb's copy keeps in-frame clones and lacks some. Found here are 12,000 or so clones, roughly 80% of them singletons; the top ten hold about two fifths. All the patients suffered relapse after autologous stem cell transplantation, and brentuximab vedotin exposure differed. Thawed PBMCs were subjected to magnetic negative selection, which yielded isolated CD8+ T cells.

This sequence originates from a human donor with classical Hodgkin lymphoma. The V and J genes are TRBV13 and TRBJ1-2; D perhaps matches TRBD1 (5 bases). The sample was CD8+ T cells from blood, taken at baseline. The CDR3 nucleotides are TGTGCCAGCAGCTTAACGACAGTAAATGGCTACACCTTC. It codes for CASSLTTVNGYTF.